Below, one T cell receptor (beta chain) is given with its context. These data originate in a study of blood T cell repertoires in COVID-19. In the study overall: Acute and convalescent COVID-19 samples came from the United States, Italy and Spain. T cells, B-cell-depleted T cells, or PBMCs supplied cDNA or gDNA.

In the authors' methods: From reference gene primer amplification, estimates of nucleated cell counts were derived. The method was immunoSEQ multiplex PCR; TCRdb's version includes in-frame clones alone and lacks a portion of them. The D gene and trimming were derived from the DNA, and the V and J assignments and clone size from that table. The profile shows 140,000 to 150,000 clones, 80% to 90% of them singletons. The sequencing input was peripheral blood. This TCR was sampled from a human donor in a cohort sampled during active COVID-19.

The CDR3 sequence is CATSVTDTLQETQYF. The DNA for the CDR3 is TGTGCCACCAGTGTCACCGACACCCTCCAAGAGACCCAGTACTTC. The V call is TRBV24-1, the J call TRBJ2-5; D not resolved. The V end was cut by 5 bases, the J end by 1 base, with 13 bases between. The CDR3 extends over 15 amino acids. The germline V gene encodes CDR1 KGHDR and CDR2 SFDVKD.